These 16 T cell receptor beta chains came from one sample sequenced in a study of T-cell reconstitution after alpha-beta-depleted transplantation in children. Library preparation (for TCRbeta) was performed with unique molecular identifiers. TCRdb redid the calling of the PCR reads with MiXCR, one entry per CDR3 protein. The top ten hold 5% of the sample, which has some 840,000 distinct CDR3 sequences, roughly 15% seen once. The specimen was PBMCs, mostly from graft donor cells, collected 360 days after TCRalphabeta/CD19-depleted stem cell transplant. These receptors originate from a male patient aged 10 to 17 who had a stem cell transplant for acute lymphoblastic leukemia, so the T cells may come from the graft donor.

This clonotype was seen a few times. The gene calls are TRBV20-1 and TRBJ2-3, with D maybe TRBD1 (6 bases). The germline V and J ends were trimmed by 3 bases and 2 bases, with 12 bases remaining between them. Germline assignment: CDR1 DFQATT and CDR2 SNEGSKA (reference sequence). The CDR3 totals 14 residues. The CDR3: CSARQGTFTDTQYF. The CDR3 bases are TGCAGTGCTAGGCAGGGGACCTTCACAGATACGCAGTATTTT.

The CDR3 reads CASSVGPEIHPQHF. The CDR3 DNA sequence: TGTGCCAGCAGCGTAGGCCCCGAGATCCACCCCCAGCATTTT. The gene calls are TRBV9 and TRBJ1-5; D remains ambiguous. The V end lost 0 bases, the J end lost 10 bases, and 14 bases lay between the germline ends. Germline V gene data show CDR1 as SGDLS and CDR2 as YYNGEE. The CDR3 contains 14 residues.

The V call is TRBV20-1, the J call TRBJ1-1; possible D gene TRBD1, 6 bases. CDR1 is DFQATT, CDR2 SNEGSKA, per germline (reference sequence). This CDR3 has 17 residues. The V end lost 5 bases, the J end lost 6 bases, and 28 bases lay between the germline ends. This CDR3 reads CSAYRAKYGVWSAEAFF. The CDR3 DNA reads as TGCAGTGCTTACAGGGCCAAGTACGGGGTTTGGAGTGCTGAAGCTTTCTTT.

This clonotype was found many times. The chain carries TRBV29-1 and TRBJ2-5; D possibly uses TRBD1 or TRBD2 (6 bases each). The V end lost 4 bases, the J end lost 2 bases, and 17 bases lay between the germline ends. The CDR3 is 15 amino acids. Germline CDR1 and CDR2: SQVTM and ANQGSEA. In nucleotides, the CDR3 is TGCAGCGTTGCCCTACAGGGAGGAGGACAAGAGACCCAGTACTTC. As protein: CSVALQGGGQETQYF.

V gene TRBV4-1 combines with J gene TRBJ1-4, with 9 positions matching TRBD1. Unmatched junction bases numbered 17, after V lost 1 base and J lost 5 bases. CDR3 length: 20 residues. Per germline, CDR1 MGHRA and CDR2 YSYEKL. CDR3: CASSQVLGTGSAMGNEKLFF. The CDR3 DNA reads TGCGCCAGCAGCCAAGTCCTTGGGACAGGGTCTGCGATGGGGAATGAAAAACTGTTTTTT.

This chain joins TRBV27 and TRBJ2-4; D is undetermined. In germline, CDR1 is MNHEY, CDR2 SMNVEV (reference sequence). Trimming cost V 4 bases and J 1 base, with 8 bases left between them. The CDR3 spans 14 residues. The CDR3 nucleotides read TGTGCCAGCAGTTGGCGGTCCGCCAAAAACATTCAGTACTTC. Its protein product is CASSWRSAKNIQYF.

The chain joins TRBV12-3 or TRBV12-4 to TRBJ1-5; 7 positions match TRBD1. The CDR3 has 15 amino acids. With V trimmed by 6 bases and J by 6 bases, 11 bases remained unmatched. This CDR3 reads CASRGRQGISQPQHF. For the CDR3, the DNA is TGTGCCAGCAGGGGCCGACAGGGCATAAGTCAGCCCCAGCATTTT.

The chain joins TRBV5-1 to TRBJ2-1, with 14 bases lining up with TRBD2. The CDR3 is made up of 19 amino acids. V was pared by 4 bases and J by 7 bases, with 16 bases of the junction left unmatched. Germline loops: CDR1 SGHRS, CDR2 YFSETQ. This CDR3 reads CASSLAGTSGSHTSNEQFF. The CDR3 coding sequence is TGCGCCAGCAGCCTTGCCGGGACTAGCGGGAGCCATACCTCGAATGAGCAGTTCTTC.

The rearrangement links TRBV5-4 to TRBJ1-4; 9 bases match TRBD1. The CDR3 runs to 16 residues. The V gene's germline CDR1 is SGHNT and CDR2 YYREEE (reference sequence). The J segment lost 8 bases and the V segment lost 2 bases, leaving 10 bases of the junction unmatched. The CDR3 DNA reads TGTGCCAGCAGCTTAATGATCGGGACAGGGCAGGAAAAACTGTTTTTT. It translates to CASSLMIGTGQEKLFF.

This clonotype was found a few times. The chain recombines TRBV5-1 with TRBJ2-7; 10 bases are shared with TRBD2. V shed 1 base and J 4 bases; nucleotides not matched to a gene: 5. This CDR3 contains 15 residues. Germline V CDR1 and CDR2: SGHRS, YFSETQ. The CDR3 DNA reads as TGCGCCAGCAGCTTGTGGTCTAGCGGGAGTTACGAGCAGTACTTC. Its translation is CASSLWSSGSYEQYF.

This clonotype was observed a handful of times. This chain joins TRBV7-8 and TRBJ2-7; 8 positions agree with TRBD2. The germline CDR1 and CDR2 sequences are SGHVS and FQNEAQ. This CDR3 comprises 16 residues. The trim removed 1 base at V and 5 bases at J, leaving 10 bases unmatched. The CDR3 DNA is TGTGCCAGCAGCTTAGATCCAGCGGGAGTAGTAGACGAGCAGTACTTC. It encodes CASSLDPAGVVDEQYF.

This clonotype was seen at least ten times. The chain joins TRBV5-1 to TRBJ1-5; TRBD1 matches 7 bases. V shed 3 bases, J shed 1 base, and the junction held 13 bases outside the gene matches. Germline values: CDR1 SGHRS, CDR2 YFSETQ. The length of the CDR3 is 18 residues. CDR3 DNA sequence: TGCGCCAGCAGCTCCGACACTCAGGGGGTCCTCAGCAATCAGCCCCAGCATTTT. Translating gives CASSSDTQGVLSNQPQHF.

The chain joins TRBV10-3 to TRBJ2-1; 9 bases align to TRBD2. V was clipped by 3 bases and J by 0 bases; unmatched bases: 12. This CDR3 spans 19 amino acids. The V gene's germline CDR1 is ENHRY and CDR2 SYGVKD. CDR3 sequence reads: CAISDLLRLADSSYNEQFF. The CDR3 DNA sequence: TGTGCCATCAGTGACCTCTTGAGACTAGCGGACAGCTCCTACAATGAGCAGTTCTTC.

The rearrangement joins TRBV28 to TRBJ2-5, with D tentatively TRBD1 (5 bases). The V gene lost 6 bases and the J gene lost 5 bases, with 19 bases spanning the gap. The CDR3 totals 15 residues. Germline values: CDR1 MDHEN, CDR2 SYDVKM. This CDR3 reads CASRHGHNKGETQYF. The CDR3 bases are TGTGCCAGCAGACATGGACATAACAAGGGGGAGACCCAGTACTTC.

In this sample, this clonotype turned up many times. The chain combines TRBV24-1 with TRBJ2-7; 12 bases align to TRBD1. Germline trimming cut 4 bases from V and 5 bases from J; bases unmatched to any gene: 5. This CDR3 spans 15 amino acids. The germline CDR1 and CDR2 sequences are KGHDR and SFDVKD. The CDR3 nucleotides read TGTGCCACCAGTGACCGCGGGACAGGGGGCCACGAGCAGTACTTC. Amino acids: CATSDRGTGGHEQYF.

This clonotype was found many times. The rearrangement links TRBV27 to TRBJ2-5; no definite D call. Germline values: CDR1 MNHEY, CDR2 SMNVEV (reference sequence). Trimming pared 4 bases from V and 7 bases from J, leaving 16 bases between. CDR3 size: 14 residues. As DNA, the CDR3 is TGTGCCAGCAGTTCTACAGCTGTTTTAGGGACCCAGTACTTC. This translates into CASSSTAVLGTQYF.